This note documents a single T cell receptor beta chain sequence. Its antigen target is currently unknown. The input lacks base qualities; no much larger clone sits a single base away. TCRdb records Illumina NovaSeq 6000 as the sequencer. TCRalpha and TCRbeta cDNA libraries were constructed by 5'RACE with constant-segment primers, with sample barcodes and unique molecular identifiers being introduced. RNA was extracted from every sample with Trizol reagent. The libraries were amplified in two PCR steps, and the second step added a second sample barcode and Illumina TruSeq adapters. Sequencing of libraries was performed on an Illumina NovaSeq with 2 x 150 bp paired-end reads. As for the authors' bioinformatics: The reads were demultiplexed and collapsed into UMI-guided consensus sequences using migec v1.2.7. Using mixcr v2.1.11, UMI consensuses were aligned to TRA and TRB V and J templates and then assembled into clonotypes. Clonotypes were classified as expanded or contracted when called significant by both edgeR and NoisET, with noise models trained on biological replicates. edgeR calls used a false discovery rate-adjusted p below 0.01 and a log2 fold-change threshold of 1. PCA with hierarchical clustering of max-normalized trajectories of the 1000 most abundant clonotypes was used as exploratory dynamics analysis. Separately sequenced CD4+ and CD8+ repertoires were used to assign a CD4 or CD8 phenotype to each responding clone. TCRdb reprocessing: public reads trimmed at Q25 with fastp, clones called with MiXCR, in-frame beta chains kept. Here each entry gathers all rows of one CDR3 protein and keeps the most common genes and DNA. In this record, the V and J calls reflect TCRdb's handling and not the investigators' own analysis. The sample table records 470,000 or so distinct CDR3 sequences; around 19% of these occur just once. Clones ranked in the top ten supply 7.5% to 9.5% of the sample.

The source of the sample is a study of T-cell memory formation after mild COVID-19 (dated by TCRdb to the early 2020s). With respect to the entire study: Most TCR sequence clusters were specific to one of the two donors. T-cell clones expanding and contracting after mild COVID-19 in a couple of donors were tracked by longitudinal TCRalpha and TCRbeta repertoire sequencing. The cohort was made up of two young adult volunteers, one female and one male, who were previously healthy. General conclusions and limits of the study: Contracting CD4+ clones were located mainly in the CM and EM memory subsets, whereas CD8+ clones were found to be enriched in EMRA. Balanced CD4/CD8 phenotypes were observed for clones contracting from day 15 to 85, whereas a bias towards CD4+ was observed for a second wave of clones expanding from day 15 to 37. The second-wave clones that peaked on day 37 were not confirmed to be SARS-CoV-2 specific. Only a couple of mild cases were covered in the study, and larger cohorts including severe cases with pre-infection samples were considered necessary. Some responding clones were found in pre-infection memory, which suggests that pre-existing cross-reactive memory T cells took part in the SARS-CoV-2 response.

PBMCs were isolated by Ficoll-Paque density gradient centrifugation. V sheds 1 base and J sheds 1 base, leaving 10 bases between their ends. Via the germline V gene, CDR1 is SGHTA and CDR2 FQGTGA. The CDR3 holds 16 amino acids from the cysteine to the phenylalanine. Only CDR3 DNA is held: 48 bases, read in frame from base 1. Sequencing was performed on PBMCs or a T cell subset sorted from them (not recorded which). The sequence is built from TRBV7-3 and TRBJ2-2; the D gene cannot be named for sure. The source is an adult woman who had mild COVID-19 (a few samples of this study predate the infection). The sample titles of this study are shuffled in the database, so cell type and time point are left out; the donor was told from shared clones. The sequenced DNA: TGTGCCAGCAGCTTAAATGCAGTTCTGAACACCGGGGAGCTGTTTTTT. It encodes CASSLNAVLNTGELFF. Where the CDR3 stops, the reference TRBV7-3 and TRBJ2-2 genes take over; the full variable domain is GAGVSQTPSNKVTEKGKYVELRCDPISGHTALYWYRQSLGQGPEFLIYFQGTGAADDSGLPNDRFFAVRPEGSVSTLKIQRTERGDSAVYLCASSLNAVLNTGELFFGEGSRLTVL.